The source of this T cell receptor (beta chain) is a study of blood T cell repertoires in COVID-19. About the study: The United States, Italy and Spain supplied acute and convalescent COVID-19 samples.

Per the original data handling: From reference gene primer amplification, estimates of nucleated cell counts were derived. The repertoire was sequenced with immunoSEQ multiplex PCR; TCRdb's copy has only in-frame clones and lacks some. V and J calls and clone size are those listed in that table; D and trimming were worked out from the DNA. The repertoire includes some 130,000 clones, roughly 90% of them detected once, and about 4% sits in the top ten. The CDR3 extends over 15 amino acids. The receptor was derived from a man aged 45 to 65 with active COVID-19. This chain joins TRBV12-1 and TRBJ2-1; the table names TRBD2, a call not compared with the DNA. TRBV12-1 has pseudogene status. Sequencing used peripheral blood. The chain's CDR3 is CASSFFRGRAREQFF. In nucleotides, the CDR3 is TGTGCCAGCAGCTTTTTTCGCGGGAGGGCTCGTGAGCAGTTCTTC.